Listed here are 20 T cell receptor beta chains from one sample, sequenced in a study of T cells after somatic rescue of genetic block. Sequenced by immunoSEQ multiplex PCR; TCRdb stores in-frame clones only, minus some. The sample shows around 100,000 clones, about 90% of them seen only once. Material for sequencing was peripheral blood mononuclear cells (PBMCs). These receptors came from a woman between 18 and 30 years old.

The chain couples TRBV10-3 to TRBJ2-2; D might be TRBD2 (5 bases). V shed 3 bases and J shed 0 bases, with 11 bases lying between them. CDR1 and CDR2 (germline): ENHRY, SYGVKD. This CDR3 spans 16 amino acids. CDR3 nucleotide sequence: TGTGCCATCAGTGAAAAAAGCGGCGCGAACACCGGGGAGCTGTTTTTT. Translated, it gives CAISEKSGANTGELFF.

The chain uses TRBV15 and TRBJ1-4; D remains ambiguous. V lost 8 bases, J lost 8 bases, and 15 bases lay in between. The germline CDR1 and CDR2 sequences are LNHNV and YYDKDF (reference sequence). This CDR3 is built from 13 residues. The CDR3 DNA sequence: TGTGCCACCTCCACTACGGGGAAGGAAAAACTGTTTTTT. Translating it yields CATSTTGKEKLFF.

V is TRBV15 and J is TRBJ1-1, with 10 positions matching TRBD1. Germline assignment: CDR1 LNHNV and CDR2 YYDKDF (reference sequence). V was clipped by 3 bases and J by 6 bases; unmatched bases: 7. This CDR3 is 15 amino acids long. Written as DNA, the CDR3 is TGTGCCACCAGCAGGGACGACAGGGGGCAGGCTGAAGCTTTCTTT. Amino acids: CATSRDDRGQAEAFF. The variable domain in full, with the rest retrieved from reference TRBV15 and TRBJ1-1, is DAMVIQNPRYQVTQFGKPVTLSCSQTLNHNVMYWYQQKSSQAPKLLFHYYDKDFNNEADTPDNFQSRRPNTSFCFLDIRSPGLGDTAMYLCATSRDDRGQAEAFFGQGTRLTVV.

The chain recombines TRBV7-8 with TRBJ1-6; 7 bases map to TRBD1. V shed 5 bases, J shed 7 bases, and the junction held 8 bases outside the gene matches. The CDR3 sequence is 15 residues long. Germline V gives CDR1 SGHVS, CDR2 FQNEAQ. Here the CDR3 reads CASSLGQAKNSPLHF. The CDR3 DNA sequence: TGTGCCAGCAGCCTCGGACAGGCCAAGAATTCACCCCTCCACTTT.

The chain links TRBV7-8 to TRBJ2-3; no clear D. With 1 base removed from V and 1 base from J, the gap between germline ends came to 0 bases. The CDR3 extends over 12 amino acids. Germline V CDR1 and CDR2: SGHVS, FQNEAQ. The CDR3 region is CASSLGTDTQYF. The CDR3 bases are TGTGCCAGCAGCTTAGGCACAGATACGCAGTATTTT.

The chain recombines TRBV27 with TRBJ2-3; 7 bases map to TRBD2. CDR3 length: 18 residues. Per the germline V gene, CDR1 is MNHEY and CDR2 is SMNVEV (reference sequence). Losses at the gene ends were 4 bases for V and 6 bases for J; bases not matched to a gene: 19. CDR3 DNA sequence: TGTGCCAGCAGTTCACGACGCCGACTAGCCGGGAGGAGGGATACGCAGTATTTT. It translates to CASSSRRRLAGRRDTQYF.

V usage is TRBV6-5 and J usage is TRBJ1-3; D not certain. Germline assignment: CDR1 MNHEY and CDR2 SVGAGI. CDR3 size: 13 residues. Trimming removed 6 bases at V and 4 bases at J, with 10 bases between. CDR3 sequence: CASRDLGGNTIYF. CDR3 coding DNA: TGTGCCAGCAGGGACCTCGGAGGAAACACCATATATTTT.

The chain joins TRBV28 to TRBJ2-5, with TRBD2 matching over 13 bases. Trimming took 7 bases from V and 2 from J; bases not matched to a gene: 13. This CDR3 has 18 residues. Germline V gives CDR1 MDHEN, CDR2 SYDVKM. CDR3 loop: CASTDSITSGGGQETQYF. DNA of the CDR3: TGTGCCAGCACGGACTCCATCACTAGCGGGGGGGGGCAAGAGACCCAGTACTTC.

V and J are TRBV7-9 and TRBJ1-1; no clear D. The CDR3 loop spans 11 amino acids. Germline V gene data show CDR1 as SEHNR and CDR2 as FQNEAQ (reference sequence). V dropped 5 bases and J dropped 7 bases, with 8 bases sitting between them. CDR3 coding DNA: TGTGCCAGCAGCATAACAGATGAAGCTTTCTTT. It is translated as CASSITDEAFF.

CDR3 nucleotide sequence: TGTGCCAGCTCACCACCGGCGAGGTCCGAGACCCAGTACTTC. Protein product: CASSPPARSETQYF. This chain links TRBV18 with TRBJ2-5, with unresolved D. CDR1 is KGHSH and CDR2 is LQKENI in the germline V gene. The CDR3 extends over 14 amino acids. V gave up 0 bases and J gave up 5 bases, with 10 bases separating them.

V is TRBV30 and J is TRBJ1-6; no firm D call. V lost 4 bases, J lost 2 bases, and 9 bases lay in between. This CDR3 has 14 amino acids. In germline, CDR1 is GTSNPN, CDR2 SVGIG (reference sequence). The CDR3 reads CAWNQRTYNSPLHF. The CDR3 coding sequence is TGTGCCTGGAATCAAAGAACCTATAATTCACCCCTCCACTTT.

This clone has a handful of counts. The chain couples TRBV19 to TRBJ1-1; D uncertain. The CDR3 length is 14 residues. V was clipped by 6 bases and J by 0 bases, with 11 bases between them. The germline V gene has CDR1 LNHDA and CDR2 SQIVND (reference sequence). CDR3 in amino acids: CASRKDGVNTEAFF. The CDR3 DNA sequence: TGTGCCAGTAGGAAGGACGGCGTGAACACTGAAGCTTTCTTT.

The rearrangement uses TRBV6-1 and TRBJ1-2; 10 bases agree with TRBD1. V shed 6 bases, J shed 6 bases, and the junction held 4 bases outside the gene matches. CDR3 length equals 13 residues. Germline V gene lookup returns CDR1 MNHNS and CDR2 SASEGT. CDR3: CASRYGTGDGYTF. The CDR3 coding sequence is TGTGCCAGCAGGTACGGGACAGGGGATGGCTACACCTTC.

The V and J genes are TRBV7-2 and TRBJ1-3, with D uncertain. V was trimmed by 1 base and J by 2 bases, leaving 12 bases between them. The V gene's germline CDR1 is SGHTA and CDR2 FQGNSA. The CDR3 has 16 residues. As DNA, the CDR3 is TGTGCCAGCAGCTTAGGTCTAGTTGGGGCTGGAAACACCATATATTTT. This gives the protein CASSLGLVGAGNTIYF.

The chain joins TRBV5-4 to TRBJ2-2; D is uncertain. V lost 0 bases, J lost 7 bases, and 4 bases lay in between. This CDR3 spans 12 amino acids. Germline V gives CDR1 SGHNT, CDR2 YYREEE (reference sequence). CDR3 coding DNA: TGTGCCAGCAGCTTGGCCGGCGGGGAGCTGTTTTTT. Amino acid sequence: CASSLAGGELFF.

The CDR3 loop is CAWSVGSDGEKLFF. The DNA for the CDR3 is TGTGCCTGGAGTGTAGGCAGCGACGGTGAAAAACTGTTTTTT. The chain links TRBV30 to TRBJ1-4; D is undetermined. The V gene's germline CDR1 is GTSNPN and CDR2 SVGIG (reference sequence). CDR3 length: 14 residues. Trimming removed 0 bases from V and 7 bases from J, with 12 bases in between. Full variable domain (missing parts from reference TRBV30 and TRBJ1-4): SQTIHQWPATLVQPVGSPLSLECTVEGTSNPNLYWYRQAAGRGLQLLFYSVGIGQISSEVPQNLSASRPQDRQFILSSKKLLLSDSGFYLCAWSVGSDGEKLFFGSGTQLSVL.

In the case of this clone: At one of its ends the junction is not consistent with the germline gene, which may arise from a read error. The chain carries TRBV30 and TRBJ2-7; 7 bases are a match to TRBD1. CDR1 is GTSNPN, CDR2 SVGIG, per germline (reference sequence). The CDR3 runs 12 residues. Here the CDR3 reads CAWSDRGESANF. Written as DNA, the CDR3 is TGTGCCTGGAGTGACAGGGGTGAGAGCGCAAACTTC.

The chain joins TRBV4-3 to TRBJ2-4; D unresolved. The CDR3 totals 16 residues. Trimming left V 0 bases short and J 0 bases short, with 9 bases between. The germline CDR1 and CDR2 sequences are LGHNA and YSLEER. The CDR3 DNA is TGCGCCAGCAGCCAAGAGGTAAGGCTAGCCAAAAACATTCAGTACTTC. Amino acid sequence: CASSQEVRLAKNIQYF.

The J gene is TRBJ2-3, the V gene TRBV21-1. TRBV21-1 is classified as a pseudogene. The CDR3 runs 15 residues. CDR3: CASSKPTDRGDTQYF. The CDR3 nucleotides read TGTGCCAGCAGCAAACCCACGGACCGTGGAGATACGCAGTATTTT.

V is TRBV12-5 and J is TRBJ1-1; possibly TRBD1 for D (6 bases). V was clipped by 3 bases and J by 3 bases, with 14 bases between them. CDR1 LGHNT and CDR2 FRNRAP come from the germline V gene. CDR3 size: 15 residues. CDR3 protein: CASGFSRNRDTEAFF. The CDR3 bases are TGTGCTAGTGGTTTTTCCCGGAACAGGGACACTGAAGCTTTCTTT.